The next 3 T cell receptor beta chains were all read from a single sample in a study of blood T cells in healthy people across ages. For the second PCR, which ran for about 6 to 12 cycles, a sample-barcoded 5' primer and a J-beta primer mix were used. In TCRdb, the 5' RACE reads were re-called with MiXCR into one record per CDR3 protein. The sample consists of around 800,000 distinct CDR3 sequences, around 62% of them appearing once. The source material was blood. These receptors all come from a young man in good health.

The CDR3 region has the DNA TGTGCCAGCAGTTTGGAGAGCGGGGGGTGGGAGACCCAGTACTTC. This translates into CASSLESGGWETQYF. The chain couples TRBV28 to TRBJ2-5; 9 nucleotides line up with TRBD2. The CDR3 sequence is 15 residues long. V was clipped by 3 bases and J by 5 bases; unmatched bases: 7. Germline V CDR1 and CDR2: MDHEN, SYDVKM.

Written as DNA, the CDR3 is TGTGCCATCAGTCGACAGTCGGTGGAGTATGGCTACACCTTC. It is translated as CAISRQSVEYGYTF. The chain uses TRBV10-3 and TRBJ1-2; D is possibly TRBD1 (5 bases). CDR3 size: 14 residues. Trimming shortened V by 5 bases and J by 5 bases, and 15 bases separated the two germline ends. The germline V gene encodes CDR1 ENHRY and CDR2 SYGVKD.

The chain employs TRBV14 and TRBJ1-1; D may be TRBD1 (5 bases). Germline V gives CDR1 SGHDN, CDR2 FVKESK. This CDR3 spans 13 amino acids. The V end was cut by 1 base, the J end by 13 bases, with 16 bases between. CDR3 protein: CASSQVGPEKFFF. CDR3 bases: TGTGCCAGCAGCCAAGTGGGACCCGAGAAATTTTTCTTT.